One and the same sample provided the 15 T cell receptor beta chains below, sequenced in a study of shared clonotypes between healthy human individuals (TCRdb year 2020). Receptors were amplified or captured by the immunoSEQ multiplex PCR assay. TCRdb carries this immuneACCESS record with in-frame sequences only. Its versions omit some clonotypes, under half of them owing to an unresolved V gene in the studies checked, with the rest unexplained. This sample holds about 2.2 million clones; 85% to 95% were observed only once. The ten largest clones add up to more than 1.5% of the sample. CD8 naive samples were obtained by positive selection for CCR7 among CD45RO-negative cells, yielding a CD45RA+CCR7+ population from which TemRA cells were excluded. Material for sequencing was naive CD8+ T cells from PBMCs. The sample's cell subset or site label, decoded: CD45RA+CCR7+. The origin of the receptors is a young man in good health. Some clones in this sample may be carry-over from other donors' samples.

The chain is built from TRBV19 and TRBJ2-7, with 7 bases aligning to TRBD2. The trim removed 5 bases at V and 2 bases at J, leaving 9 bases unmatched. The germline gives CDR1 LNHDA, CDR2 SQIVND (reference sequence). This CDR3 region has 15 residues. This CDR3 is CASSPGPGGPYEQYF. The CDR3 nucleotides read TGTGCCAGTAGTCCCGGGCCGGGGGGACCCTACGAGCAGTACTTC. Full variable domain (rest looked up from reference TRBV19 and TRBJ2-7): DGGITQSPKYLFRKEGQNVTLSCEQNLNHDAMYWYRQDPGQGLRLIYYSQIVNDFQKGDIAEGYSVSREKKESFPLTVTSAQKNPTAFYLCASSPGPGGPYEQYFGPGTRLTVT.

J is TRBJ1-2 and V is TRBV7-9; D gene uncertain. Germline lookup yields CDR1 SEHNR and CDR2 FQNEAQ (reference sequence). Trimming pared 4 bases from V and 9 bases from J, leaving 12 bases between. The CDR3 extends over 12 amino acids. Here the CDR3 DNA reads TGTGCCAGCAGCTCGGACCACCCTAGCTACACCTTC. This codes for CASSSDHPSYTF.

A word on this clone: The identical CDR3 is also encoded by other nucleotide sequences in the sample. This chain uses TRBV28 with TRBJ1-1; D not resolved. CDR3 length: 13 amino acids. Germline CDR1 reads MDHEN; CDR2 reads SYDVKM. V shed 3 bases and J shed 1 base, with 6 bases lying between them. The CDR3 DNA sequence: TGTGCCAGCAGTTTCGGCGGGAACACTGAAGCTTTCTTT. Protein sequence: CASSFGGNTEAFF.

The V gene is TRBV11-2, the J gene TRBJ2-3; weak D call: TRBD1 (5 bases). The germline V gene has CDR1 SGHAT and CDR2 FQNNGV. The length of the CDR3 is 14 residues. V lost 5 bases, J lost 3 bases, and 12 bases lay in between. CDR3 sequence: CASSPDKGTDTQYF. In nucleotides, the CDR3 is TGTGCCAGCAGCCCGGACAAGGGGACAGATACGCAGTATTTT.

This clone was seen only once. The CDR3 is CASSSPKGRGGYTF. The CDR3 bases are TGTGCCAGCAGCTCCCCGAAGGGCAGGGGTGGCTACACCTTC. This sequence joins TRBV7-8 and TRBJ1-2; the D gene is possibly TRBD1 (6 bases). CDR1 is SGHVS and CDR2 is FQNEAQ in the germline V gene. V was cut by 4 bases and J by 7 bases, with 16 bases left in between. The length of the CDR3 is 14 residues.

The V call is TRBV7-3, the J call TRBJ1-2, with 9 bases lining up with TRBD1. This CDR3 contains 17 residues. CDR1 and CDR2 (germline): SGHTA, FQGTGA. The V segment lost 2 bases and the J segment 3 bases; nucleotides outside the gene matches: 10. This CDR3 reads CASSLGDRVGHDYGYTF. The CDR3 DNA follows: TGTGCCAGCAGCTTAGGGGACAGGGTGGGACATGACTATGGCTACACCTTC.

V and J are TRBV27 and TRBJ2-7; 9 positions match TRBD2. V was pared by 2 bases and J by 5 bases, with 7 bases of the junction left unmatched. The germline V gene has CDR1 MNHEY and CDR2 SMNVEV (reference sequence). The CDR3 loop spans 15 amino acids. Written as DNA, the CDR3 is TGTGCCAGCAGTTTAGGGGGACTAGCATTCCACGAGCAGTACTTC. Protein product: CASSLGGLAFHEQYF.

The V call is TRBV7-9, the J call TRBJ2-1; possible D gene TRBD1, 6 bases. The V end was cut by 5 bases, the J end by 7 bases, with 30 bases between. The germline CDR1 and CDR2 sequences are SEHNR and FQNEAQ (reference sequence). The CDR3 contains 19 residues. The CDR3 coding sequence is TGTGCCAGCAGCCCACCTAATCCCGACAGGCCCACCCTATCAAATGAGCAGTTCTTC. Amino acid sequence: CASSPPNPDRPTLSNEQFF.

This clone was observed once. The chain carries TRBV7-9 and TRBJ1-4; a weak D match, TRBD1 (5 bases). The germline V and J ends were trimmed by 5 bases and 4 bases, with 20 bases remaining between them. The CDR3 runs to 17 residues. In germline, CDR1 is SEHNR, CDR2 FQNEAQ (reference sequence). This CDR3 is CASSHTLRQGDNEKLFF. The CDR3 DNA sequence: TGTGCCAGCAGCCATACCCTCAGACAAGGGGATAATGAAAAACTGTTTTTT. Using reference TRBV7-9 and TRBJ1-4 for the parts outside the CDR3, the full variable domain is DTGVSQNPRHKITKRGQNVTFRCDPISEHNRLYWYRQTLGQGPEFLTYFQNEAQLEKSRLLSDRFSAERPKGSFSTLEIQRTEQGDSAMYLCASSHTLRQGDNEKLFFGSGTQLSVL.

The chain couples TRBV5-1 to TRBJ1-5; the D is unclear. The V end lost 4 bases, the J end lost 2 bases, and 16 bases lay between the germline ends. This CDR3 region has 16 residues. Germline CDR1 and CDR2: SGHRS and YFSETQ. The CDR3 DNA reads TGCGCCAGCAGCGAAGGACCTGTAGCAGGCAATCAGCCCCAGCATTTT. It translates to CASSEGPVAGNQPQHF.

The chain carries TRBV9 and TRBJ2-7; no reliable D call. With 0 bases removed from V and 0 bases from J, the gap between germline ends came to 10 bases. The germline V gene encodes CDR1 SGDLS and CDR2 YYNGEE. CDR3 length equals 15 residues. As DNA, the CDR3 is TGTGCCAGCAGCGTAGGGCAGGCTTACTCCTACGAGCAGTACTTC. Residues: CASSVGQAYSYEQYF.

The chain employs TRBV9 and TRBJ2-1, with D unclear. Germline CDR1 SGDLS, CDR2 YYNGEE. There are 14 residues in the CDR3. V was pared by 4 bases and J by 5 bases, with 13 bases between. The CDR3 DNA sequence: TGTGCCAGCAGCCCCCGTGTAGCAAACAATGAGCAGTTCTTC. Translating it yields CASSPRVANNEQFF.

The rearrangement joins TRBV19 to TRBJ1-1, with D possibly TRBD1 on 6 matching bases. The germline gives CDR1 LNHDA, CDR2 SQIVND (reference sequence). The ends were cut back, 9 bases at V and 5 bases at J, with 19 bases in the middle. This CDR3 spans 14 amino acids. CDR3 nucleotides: TGTGCCAGCACCGGGGGCGGGAAGCGGACTGAAGCTTTCTTT. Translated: CASTGGGKRTEAFF.

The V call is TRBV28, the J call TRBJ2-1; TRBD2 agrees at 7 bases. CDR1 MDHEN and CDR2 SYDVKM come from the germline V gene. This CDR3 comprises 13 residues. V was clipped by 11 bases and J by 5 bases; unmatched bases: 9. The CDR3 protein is CAVRASGHNEQFF. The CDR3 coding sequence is TGTGCCGTCCGGGCTAGCGGACACAATGAGCAGTTCTTC.

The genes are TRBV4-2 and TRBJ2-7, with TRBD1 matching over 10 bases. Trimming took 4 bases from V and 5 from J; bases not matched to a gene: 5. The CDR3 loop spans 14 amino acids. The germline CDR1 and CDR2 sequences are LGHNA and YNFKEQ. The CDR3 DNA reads TGTGCCAGCAGCCGGGGACAGGGGCCAAACGAGCAGTACTTC. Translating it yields CASSRGQGPNEQYF.